This note documents a single T cell receptor (beta chain) sequence. The protocol was immunoSEQ multiplex PCR, while the TCRdb copy is restricted to in-frame clones and leaves out a portion. This sample has about 220,000 clones, with about 86% found just once. Individuals drawn from approximately 26 US areas were roughly 18 to 95 years old. Researchers sorted participants into cohorts using their self-reported clinical history. The data were obtained in a study of blood T cell repertoires in COVID-19. This CDR3 comprises 16 residues. CDR1 is MNHNS and CDR2 is SASEGT in the germline V gene. V shed 1 base and J 4 bases; nucleotides not matched to a gene: 7.

The chain joins TRBV6-1 to TRBJ2-3; 8 bases match TRBD1. Sequencing was carried out using PBMCs or T cells enriched from blood (not recorded which). This sequence originates from a woman aged 40 to 50 with acute COVID-19. The CDR3 sequence is CASSEVGGQGADTQYF. The CDR3 DNA sequence: TGTGCCAGCAGTGAAGTAGGCGGACAGGGAGCAGATACGCAGTATTTT.